The clone carrying this T cell receptor beta chain was observed at least ten times. V gave up 3 bases and J gave up 0 bases, with 9 bases separating them. The CDR3 totals 14 residues. The germline V gene has CDR1 SGHTA and CDR2 FQGNSA. Combining a sample-barcoded 5' primer with a J-beta primer mix, a second PCR ran for 7 to 11 cycles. TCRdb re-called the 5' RACE reads through MiXCR, storing one row per CDR3 protein. The data hold about 650,000 distinct CDR3 sequences, with about 30% observed a single time. The data are from a study of blood T cells in healthy people across ages. Sequencing was carried out using blood. The source of this sequence is a woman older than 75 in good health. This chain joins TRBV7-2 and TRBJ2-7; D may be TRBD1 (6 bases). DNA of the CDR3: TGTGCCAGCAGCTTCAACAGGGCCTCCTACGAGCAGTACTTC. It specifies CASSFNRASYEQYF.